This entry concerns a single T cell receptor beta chain. The antigen remains unidentified. The data were taken from a study of human versus mouse CDR3 diversity and MHC coevolution. Study-wide points: Human T cells underwent selection on more than five different MHC II alleles.

Produced via immunoSEQ multiplex PCR; TCRdb's table is partial and in-frame only. In the table there are some 80,000 clones, roughly 92% of which are singletons. There are 14 residues in the CDR3. J was trimmed by 4 bases and V by 10 bases; bases with no gene match: 8. Germline loops: CDR1 MDHEN, CDR2 SYDVKM. The clonotype originates from a person aged 25 to 69 in good health. The chain links TRBV28 to TRBJ2-3; 10 nucleotides match TRBD2. Material for sequencing was naive CD4+ T cells from blood. Subset: CD45RO-negative CD62L-positive naive CD4 T cells. CDR3 in amino acids: CATSRAGGPDTQYF. The CDR3 DNA follows: TGTGCCACCTCGCGAGCGGGGGGGCCAGATACGCAGTATTTT.